One sample yielded the 26 T cell receptor beta chains listed below, sequenced in a study of cytomegalovirus exposure and HLA in healthy donors. A multiplex PCR was run with 60 Vbeta primers and 13 Jbeta primers. Clones were sequenced by immunoSEQ multiplex PCR, and TCRdb holds only the in-frame ones, with some missing. Here the sample spans roughly 66,000 clones, less than 70% being singletons. Sequencing was performed on PBMCs. The receptors were gathered from a woman aged 50 to 60 in good health and CMV-seronegative.

The V call is TRBV28, the J call TRBJ2-7; tentative D call: TRBD2 (5 bases). The V end was cut by 5 bases, the J end by 0 bases, with 17 bases between. CDR3 length: 16 residues. Germline CDR1 MDHEN, CDR2 SYDVKM. The CDR3, as DNA: TGTGCCAGCAGTGACCCGATGGGAACTAGCTCCTACGAGCAGTACTTC. It codes for CASSDPMGTSSYEQYF.

The chain recombines TRBV7-2 with TRBJ1-1; 7 bases fit TRBD1. Germline V gives CDR1 SGHTA, CDR2 FQGNSA. V shed 5 bases, J shed 1 base, and the junction held 10 bases outside the gene matches. The CDR3 contains 16 residues. The CDR3 protein is CASSTKTGAANTEAFF. The CDR3 DNA is TGTGCCAGCAGCACCAAAACAGGGGCCGCGAACACTGAAGCTTTCTTT.

The V call is TRBV7-9, the J call TRBJ1-5; D gene ambiguous. Germline CDR1 is SEHNR and CDR2 is FQNEAQ (reference sequence). V was cut by 5 bases and J by 2 bases, with 4 bases left in between. The CDR3 contains 12 residues. The CDR3 reads CASSPGNQPQHF. The DNA of the CDR3 is TGTGCCAGCAGCCCCGGCAATCAGCCCCAGCATTTT.

This clone turned up a few times. V gene TRBV9 combines with J gene TRBJ2-1; 13 positions agree with TRBD2. There are 19 residues in the CDR3. The germline gives CDR1 SGDLS, CDR2 YYNGEE. Germline trimming cut 3 bases from V and 7 bases from J; bases unmatched to any gene: 16. For the CDR3, the DNA is TGTGCCAGCAGCGATCCGGGACTAGCGGGACACGGGGCTAGGAATGAGCAGTTCTTC. This encodes CASSDPGLAGHGARNEQFF.

The chain links TRBV5-4 to TRBJ2-1; D is possibly TRBD1 (5 bases). There are 15 residues in the CDR3. CDR1 and CDR2 from the germline V gene are SGHNT and YYREEE (reference sequence). Trimming took off 1 base at V and 2 bases at J, with 10 bases between the two ends. CDR3 in DNA: TGTGCCAGCAGCTTGAGCCAGGGTCCCTACAATGAGCAGTTCTTC. Its translation is CASSLSQGPYNEQFF.

The CDR3 region is CASSRQRGELFF. CDR3 DNA sequence: TGTGCCAGCAGCCGACAACGCGGGGAGCTGTTTTTT. The V gene is TRBV7-2, the J gene TRBJ2-2; no reliable D call. Germline lookup yields CDR1 SGHTA and CDR2 FQGNSA. The CDR3 is 12 amino acids. Trimming stripped 5 bases from V and 7 bases from J, with 8 bases between.

The V and J genes are TRBV5-1 and TRBJ2-5, with 8 bases identical to TRBD1. CDR1 is SGHRS, CDR2 YFSETQ, per germline. This CDR3 is built from 13 residues. The V and J ends lost 4 bases and 4 bases, in that order; junction bases with no gene match: 3. Here the CDR3 reads CASSPGQGETQYF. The CDR3 nucleotides read TGCGCCAGCAGCCCCGGACAGGGAGAGACCCAGTACTTC.

A few counts support this clone. The CDR3 loop is CASSLQGAYQPQHF. As DNA, the CDR3 is TGTGCCAGCAGCTTACAGGGGGCCTATCAGCCCCAGCATTTT. The J gene is TRBJ1-5, the V gene TRBV7-2; 8 nucleotides match TRBD1. V dropped 2 bases and J dropped 5; count of bases not matched to a gene: 2. This CDR3 comprises 14 residues. The germline V gene has CDR1 SGHTA and CDR2 FQGNSA. Complete variable domain (other parts from reference TRBV7-2 and TRBJ1-5): GAGVSQSPSNKVTEKGKDVELRCDPISGHTALYWYRQSLGQGLEFLIYFQGNSAPDKSGLPSDRFSAERTGGSVSTLTIQRTQQEDSAVYLCASSLQGAYQPQHFGDGTRLSIL.

The chain joins TRBV10-3 to TRBJ2-7; 9 bases line up with TRBD2. Germline V gene data show CDR1 as ENHRY and CDR2 as SYGVKD. Trimming at V came to 4 bases and at J to 4 bases, leaving 5 bases not matched to a gene. CDR3 length equals 14 residues. The CDR3 DNA reads TGTGCCATCAGTGGTAATAGCGGGAGTTACGAGCAGTACTTC. The encoded protein is CAISGNSGSYEQYF.

V is TRBV7-2 and J is TRBJ2-5, with 8 bases fitting TRBD2. V was clipped by 2 bases and J by 1 base; unmatched bases: 6. The CDR3 has 16 residues. The germline CDR1 and CDR2 sequences are SGHTA and FQGNSA. For the CDR3, the DNA is TGTGCCAGCAGCTTATCGGGGCTAGCGGGCCAAGAGACCCAGTACTTC. Encoded protein: CASSLSGLAGQETQYF. Combining the CDR3 with reference TRBV7-2 and TRBJ2-5 gives the whole variable domain GAGVSQSPSNKVTEKGKDVELRCDPISGHTALYWYRQSLGQGLEFLIYFQGNSAPDKSGLPSDRFSAERTGGSVSTLTIQRTQQEDSAVYLCASSLSGLAGQETQYFGPGTRLLVL.

This sequence joins TRBV16 and TRBJ1-5; D remains ambiguous. CDR1 KGHSY and CDR2 FQNENV come from the germline V gene. V was trimmed by 5 bases and J by 0 bases, leaving 8 bases between them. The CDR3 is 14 residues long. The CDR3 nucleotides are TGTGCCAGCAGCTTCCTATATAGCAATCAGCCCCAGCATTTT. The encoded protein is CASSFLYSNQPQHF.

The genes are TRBV9 and TRBJ1-6; D perhaps matches TRBD1 (6 bases). V was pared by 3 bases and J by 5 bases, with 12 bases between. CDR1 and CDR2 from the germline V gene are SGDLS and YYNGEE. The CDR3 has 15 residues. DNA for the CDR3: TGTGCCAGCAGCGGGACCTGGACAGATAATTCACCCCTCCACTTT. As protein: CASSGTWTDNSPLHF.

The chain couples TRBV28 to TRBJ2-1; 7 bases are shared with TRBD2. CDR3 length: 15 amino acids. Unmatched junction bases numbered 9, after V lost 6 bases and J lost 4 bases. Per the germline V gene, CDR1 is MDHEN and CDR2 is SYDVKM. The CDR3 region is CASSLLDGRYNEQFF. The CDR3 DNA reads as TGTGCCAGCAGCCTCCTAGACGGGAGGTACAATGAGCAGTTCTTC.

V is TRBV10-2 and J is TRBJ1-2; possible D gene TRBD1, 5 bases. Between the trimmed V and J ends, which lost 7 bases and 1 base, there was a span of 19 bases. From germline, CDR1 is WSHSY and CDR2 SAAADI. The CDR3 sequence is 16 residues long. The CDR3 nucleotides read TGCGCCAGCACCCAACTCGCGGGACTCCTTAACTATGGCTACACCTTC. Amino acid sequence: CASTQLAGLLNYGYTF.

This rearrangement joins TRBV4-3 to TRBJ2-7; TRBD2 matches 7 bases. The length of the CDR3 is 17 residues. Germline V gene lookup returns CDR1 LGHNA and CDR2 YSLEER. J lost 0 bases, V lost 0 bases, and 8 bases had no gene match. The CDR3 nucleotides read TGCGCCAGCAGCCAAGATGGGAGGGGCCCTCTCTCCTACGAGCAGTACTTC. It specifies CASSQDGRGPLSYEQYF.

The gene calls are TRBV5-6 and TRBJ2-2, with D possibly being TRBD2 (5 bases). Germline V gene lookup returns CDR1 SGHDT and CDR2 YYEEEE. The CDR3 has 18 residues. Trimming removed 0 bases at V and 1 base at J, with 16 bases between. CDR3 DNA: TGTGCCAGCAGCTTGGCGGTTGAACGGGAATTGAACACCGGGGAGCTGTTTTTT. Protein sequence: CASSLAVERELNTGELFF.

This rearrangement joins TRBV6-5 to TRBJ2-7; 7 bases agree with TRBD1. The CDR3 totals 15 residues. CDR1 is MNHEY, CDR2 SVGAGI, per germline. V was clipped by 7 bases and J by 2 bases; unmatched bases: 11. The CDR3 sequence is CASNKLGQGAYEQYF. The CDR3 DNA is TGTGCCAGCAATAAACTGGGGCAGGGGGCCTACGAGCAGTACTTC.

This clone was detected only a few times. The chain couples TRBV19 to TRBJ2-1; 7 bases fit TRBD2. The germline CDR1 and CDR2 sequences are LNHDA and SQIVND (reference sequence). The CDR3 has 16 amino acids. Trimming cost V 3 bases and J 6 bases; bases outside gene matches: 11. The CDR3 region has the DNA TGTGCCAGTAGTATCTGGAGCGGGACTCCCACCAATGAGCAGTTCTTC. It translates to CASSIWSGTPTNEQFF.

The chain is built from TRBV28 and TRBJ2-5; weak D call: TRBD2 (6 bases). The length of the CDR3 is 17 residues. CDR1 MDHEN and CDR2 SYDVKM come from the germline V gene. V shed 4 bases and J shed 4 bases, with 22 bases lying between them. CDR3: CASSSRRRRAGRETQYF. CDR3 nucleotide sequence: TGTGCCAGCAGTTCTAGAAGGCGGAGGGCCGGTAGAGAGACCCAGTACTTC.

J is TRBJ2-1 and V is TRBV6-1, with TRBD2 identical over 13 bases. The ends lost 6 bases at V and 9 bases at J; junction bases unmatched: 8. The CDR3 runs to 15 residues. Germline V CDR1 and CDR2: MNHNS, SASEGT. The CDR3 region has the DNA TGTGCCAGCAGCCCGGGACTAGCGGGATTGGGTGAGCAGTTCTTC. It is translated as CASSPGLAGLGEQFF.

A few counts support this clone. The rearrangement joins TRBV19 to TRBJ1-2; D is perhaps TRBD1 (5 bases). V dropped 4 bases and J dropped 2 bases, with 8 bases sitting between them. Germline CDR1 and CDR2: LNHDA and SQIVND (reference sequence). The CDR3 totals 13 residues. CDR3 sequence reads: CASSTGKNYGYTF. The CDR3 nucleotides read TGTGCCAGTAGTACAGGGAAAAACTATGGCTACACCTTC.

Only one count was recorded for this clone. The chain recombines TRBV28 with TRBJ2-2, with D perhaps TRBD2 (6 bases). CDR1 and CDR2 (germline): MDHEN, SYDVKM. Trimming shortened V by 6 bases and J by 7 bases, and 18 bases separated the two germline ends. The CDR3 loop spans 15 amino acids. In DNA, the CDR3 is TGTGCCAGCAGCCCGGACTATACCTTAGTCGGGGAGCTGTTTTTT. This gives the protein CASSPDYTLVGELFF.

V and J are TRBV9 and TRBJ2-7, with 7 bases matching TRBD2. The germline V gene has CDR1 SGDLS and CDR2 YYNGEE. Trimming removed 0 bases from V and 4 bases from J; junction bases left unmatched: 4. CDR3 length: 14 amino acids. Here the CDR3 reads CASSVGLAGYEQYF. The CDR3 DNA sequence: TGTGCCAGCAGCGTAGGACTAGCCGGTTACGAGCAGTACTTC.

The chain uses TRBV7-9 and TRBJ1-1; D not certain. The CDR3 is made up of 15 amino acids. Trimming shortened V by 5 bases and J by 8 bases, and 21 bases separated the two germline ends. CDR1 and CDR2 (germline): SEHNR, FQNEAQ (reference sequence). Written as DNA, the CDR3 is TGTGCCAGCAGCCCCACCTTGATGGGAGTCTCCGAAGCTTTCTTT. This translates into CASSPTLMGVSEAFF.

This clone was observed once. This sequence joins TRBV2 and TRBJ1-1; the match to TRBD1 covers 8 bases. V was clipped by 6 bases and J by 11 bases; unmatched bases: 8. CDR1 is SNHLY and CDR2 is FYNNEI in the germline V gene. The CDR3 totals 12 residues. In DNA form, the CDR3 reads TGTGCCAGCAGGACTACAGGGGGACGGGCTTTCTTT. It specifies CASRTTGGRAFF. The full variable domain, rest sourced from reference TRBV2 and TRBJ1-1, is EPEVTQTPSHQVTQMGQEVILRCVPISNHLYFYWYRQILGQKVEFLVSFYNNEISEKSEIFDDQFSVERPDGSNFTLKIRSTKLEDSAMYFCASRTTGGRAFFGQGTRLTVV.

V and J are TRBV6-5 and TRBJ1-4; TRBD1 aligns across 10 bases. Germline trimming cut 6 bases from V and 6 bases from J; bases unmatched to any gene: 7. The CDR3 spans 15 residues. The germline V gene has CDR1 MNHEY and CDR2 SVGAGI. CDR3 loop: CASRRRDRGHEKLFF. For the CDR3, the DNA is TGTGCCAGCAGGAGGCGGGACAGGGGCCATGAAAAACTGTTTTTT.